The text below deals with one T cell receptor (beta chain). Its antigen is still unknown. Primers for the PCR totalled 60 Vbeta and 13 Jbeta. In the study's own analysis: About 12 million of tens of millions of unique TCR beta chains were shared, per a later count. Sequencing was performed with immunoSEQ multiplex PCR; in TCRdb, only in-frame clones are kept and a portion is missing. That table is the source of V, J and clone size, and D and trimming were worked out from the DNA. This sample has some 150,000 clones, with 65% to 75% found just once. The record originates from a study of cytomegalovirus exposure and HLA in healthy donors. Study details: The study placed roughly four fifths of its approximately 360 genotyped donors in the Caucasian-associated ancestry cluster.

V lost 8 bases to trimming and J lost 4 bases, with 14 bases between them. The CDR3 is 13 residues long. The germline V gene encodes CDR1 ENHRY and CDR2 SYGVKD. Points from the study as a whole: Cytomegalovirus association was listed for approximately 160 TCR beta chains. Later analysis identified about 17,000 TCR beta sequences associated with HLA alleles, using a false discovery rate threshold of 0.05.

This sequence joins TRBV10-3 and TRBJ1-1; tentatively, D is TRBD1 (6 bases). The source of this sequence is a human donor in good health. The sequenced sample was PBMCs. CDR3 residues: CAIAGARGTEAFF. CDR3 DNA sequence: TGTGCCATCGCGGGGGCCCGTGGCACTGAAGCTTTCTTT.